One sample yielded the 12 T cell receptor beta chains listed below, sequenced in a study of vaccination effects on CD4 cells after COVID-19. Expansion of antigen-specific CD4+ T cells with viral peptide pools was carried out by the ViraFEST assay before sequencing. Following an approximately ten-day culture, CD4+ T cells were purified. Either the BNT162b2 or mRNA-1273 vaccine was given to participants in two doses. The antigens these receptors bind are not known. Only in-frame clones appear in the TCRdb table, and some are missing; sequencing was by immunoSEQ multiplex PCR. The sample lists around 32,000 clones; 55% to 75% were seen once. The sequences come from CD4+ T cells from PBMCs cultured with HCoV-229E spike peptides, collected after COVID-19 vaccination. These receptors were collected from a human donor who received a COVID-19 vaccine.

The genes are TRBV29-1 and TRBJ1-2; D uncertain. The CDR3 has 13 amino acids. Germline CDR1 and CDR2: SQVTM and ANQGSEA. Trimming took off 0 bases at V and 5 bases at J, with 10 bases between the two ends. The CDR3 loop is CSVEDPGAYGYTF. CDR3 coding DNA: TGCAGCGTTGAAGATCCCGGAGCATATGGCTACACCTTC. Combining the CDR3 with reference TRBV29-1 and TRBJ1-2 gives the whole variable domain SAVISQKPSRDICQRGTSLTIQCQVDSQVTMMFWYRQQPGQSLTLIATANQGSEATYESGFVIDKFPISRPNLTFSTLTVSNMSPEDSSIYLCSVEDPGAYGYTFGSGTRLTVV.

CDR3 nucleotide sequence: TGTGCCAGCAGCTTGCAAGGGAACTATGGCTACACCTTC. Protein sequence: CASSLQGNYGYTF. This chain joins TRBV5-4 and TRBJ1-2; D gene uncertain. V lost 1 base to trimming and J lost 2 bases, with 6 bases between them. The germline CDR1 and CDR2 sequences are SGHNT and YYREEE (reference sequence). The CDR3 is made up of 13 amino acids.

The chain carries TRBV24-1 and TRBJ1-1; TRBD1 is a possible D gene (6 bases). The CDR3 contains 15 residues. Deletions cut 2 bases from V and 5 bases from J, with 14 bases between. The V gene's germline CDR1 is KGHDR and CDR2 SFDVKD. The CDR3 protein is CATSDSSGDRTEAFF. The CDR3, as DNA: TGTGCCACCAGTGATTCCTCAGGGGATAGGACTGAAGCTTTCTTT.

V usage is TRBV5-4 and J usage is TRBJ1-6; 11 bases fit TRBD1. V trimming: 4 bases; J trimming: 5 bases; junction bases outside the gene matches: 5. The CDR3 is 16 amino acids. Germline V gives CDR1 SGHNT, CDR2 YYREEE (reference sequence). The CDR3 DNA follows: TGTGCCAGCAGCCCCGGACAGGGGGCGAATAATTCACCCCTCCACTTT. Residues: CASSPGQGANNSPLHF.

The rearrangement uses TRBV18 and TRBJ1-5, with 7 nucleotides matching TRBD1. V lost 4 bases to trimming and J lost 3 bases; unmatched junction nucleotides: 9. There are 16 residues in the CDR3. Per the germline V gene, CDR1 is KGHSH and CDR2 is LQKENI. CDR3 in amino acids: CASSLGTGANNQPQHF. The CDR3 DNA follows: TGTGCCAGCTCACTAGGAACAGGGGCCAACAATCAGCCCCAGCATTTT. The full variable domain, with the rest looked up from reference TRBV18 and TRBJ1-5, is NAGVMQNPRHLVRRRGQEARLRCSPMKGHSHVYWYRQLPEEGLKFMVYLQKENIIDESGMPKERFSAEFPKEGPSILRIQQVVRGDSAAYFCASSLGTGANNQPQHFGDGTRLSIL.

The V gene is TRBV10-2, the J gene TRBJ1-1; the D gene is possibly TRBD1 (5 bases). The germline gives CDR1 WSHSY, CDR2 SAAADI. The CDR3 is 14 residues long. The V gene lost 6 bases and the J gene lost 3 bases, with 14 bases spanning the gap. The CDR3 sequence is CASRPRVDDTEAFF. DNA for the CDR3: TGCGCCAGCAGGCCCAGGGTTGACGACACTGAAGCTTTCTTT.

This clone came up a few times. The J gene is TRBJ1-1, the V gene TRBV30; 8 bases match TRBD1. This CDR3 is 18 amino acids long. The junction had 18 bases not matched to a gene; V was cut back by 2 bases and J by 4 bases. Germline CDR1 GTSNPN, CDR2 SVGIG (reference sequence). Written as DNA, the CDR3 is TGTGCCTGGAGTCCTCGCCAGGGGGCGCGAACTAAGGTCACTGAAGCTTTCTTT. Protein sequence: CAWSPRQGARTKVTEAFF.

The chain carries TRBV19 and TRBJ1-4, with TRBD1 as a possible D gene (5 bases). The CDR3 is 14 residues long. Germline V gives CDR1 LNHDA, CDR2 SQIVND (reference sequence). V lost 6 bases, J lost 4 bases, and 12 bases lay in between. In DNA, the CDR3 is TGTGCCAGTAGCCGGGACCTTATTAATGAAAAACTGTTTTTT. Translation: CASSRDLINEKLFF.

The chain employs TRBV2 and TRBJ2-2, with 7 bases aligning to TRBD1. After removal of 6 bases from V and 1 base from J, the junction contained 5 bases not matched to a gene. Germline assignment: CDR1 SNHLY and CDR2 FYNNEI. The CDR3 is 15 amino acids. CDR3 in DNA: TGTGCCAGCAGGGCGGACAGGTGGAACACCGGGGAGCTGTTTTTT. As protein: CASRADRWNTGELFF.

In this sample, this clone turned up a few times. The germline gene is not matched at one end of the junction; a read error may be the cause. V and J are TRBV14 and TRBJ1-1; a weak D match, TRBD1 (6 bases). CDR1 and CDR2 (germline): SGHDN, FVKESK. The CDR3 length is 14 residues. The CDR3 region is CASSRGLAGTEAFF. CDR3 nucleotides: TGTGCCAGTAGCCGGGGGCTAGCGGGCACTGAAGCTTTCTTT. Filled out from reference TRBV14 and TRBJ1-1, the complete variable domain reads EAGVTQFPSHSVIEKGQTVTLRCDPISGHDNLYWYRRVMGKEIKFLLHFVKESKQDESGMPNNRFLAERTGGTYSTLKVQPAELEDSGVYFCASSRGLAGTEAFFGQGTRLTVV.

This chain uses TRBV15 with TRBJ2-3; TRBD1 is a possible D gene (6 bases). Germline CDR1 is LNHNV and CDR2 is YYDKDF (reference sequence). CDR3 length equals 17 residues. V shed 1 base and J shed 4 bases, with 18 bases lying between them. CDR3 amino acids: CATSRGHGRGSPDTQYF. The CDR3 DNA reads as TGTGCCACCAGCAGAGGACACGGCAGGGGTTCCCCAGATACGCAGTATTTT. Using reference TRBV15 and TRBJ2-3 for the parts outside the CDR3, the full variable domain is DAMVIQNPRYQVTQFGKPVTLSCSQTLNHNVMYWYQQKSSQAPKLLFHYYDKDFNNEADTPDNFQSRRPNTSFCFLDIRSPGLGDTAMYLCATSRGHGRGSPDTQYFGPGTRLTVL.

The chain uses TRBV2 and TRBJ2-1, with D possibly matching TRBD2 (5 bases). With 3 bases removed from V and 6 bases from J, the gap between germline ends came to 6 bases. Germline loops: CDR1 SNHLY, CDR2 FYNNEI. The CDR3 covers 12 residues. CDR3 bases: TGTGCCAGCAGTGAGGACTCCAATGAGCAGTTCTTC. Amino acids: CASSEDSNEQFF.